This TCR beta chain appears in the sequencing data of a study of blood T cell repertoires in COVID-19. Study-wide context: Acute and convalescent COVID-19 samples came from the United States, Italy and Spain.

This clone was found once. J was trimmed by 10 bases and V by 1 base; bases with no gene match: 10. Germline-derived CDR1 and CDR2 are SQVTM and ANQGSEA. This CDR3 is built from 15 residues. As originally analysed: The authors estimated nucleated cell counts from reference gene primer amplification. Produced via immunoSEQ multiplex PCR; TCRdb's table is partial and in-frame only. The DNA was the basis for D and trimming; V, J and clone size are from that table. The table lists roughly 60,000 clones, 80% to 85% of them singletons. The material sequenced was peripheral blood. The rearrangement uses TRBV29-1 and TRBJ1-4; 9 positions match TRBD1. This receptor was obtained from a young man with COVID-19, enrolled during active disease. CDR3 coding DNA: TGCAGCGTTGAAGTCGACAGGGGGGGCGGGGGAAAACTGTTTTTT. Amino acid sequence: CSVEVDRGGGGKLFF.